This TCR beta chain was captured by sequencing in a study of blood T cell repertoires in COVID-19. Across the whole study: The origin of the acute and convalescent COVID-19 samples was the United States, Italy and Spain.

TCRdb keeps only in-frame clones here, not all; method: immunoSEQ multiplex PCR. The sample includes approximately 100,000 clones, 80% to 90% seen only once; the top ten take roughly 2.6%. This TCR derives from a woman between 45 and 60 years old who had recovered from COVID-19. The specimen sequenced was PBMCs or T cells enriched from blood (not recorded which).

The CDR3 reads CASSDIGGATIYF. The CDR3 nucleotides read TGTGCCAGCAGCGATATAGGCGGGGCAACCATATATTTT. The chain links TRBV5-4 to TRBJ1-3, with a possible D match to TRBD1 (5 bases). CDR3 length: 13 amino acids. V lost 4 bases and J 10 bases, leaving 15 bases between the germline ends. CDR1 and CDR2 from the germline V gene are SGHNT and YYREEE (reference sequence).